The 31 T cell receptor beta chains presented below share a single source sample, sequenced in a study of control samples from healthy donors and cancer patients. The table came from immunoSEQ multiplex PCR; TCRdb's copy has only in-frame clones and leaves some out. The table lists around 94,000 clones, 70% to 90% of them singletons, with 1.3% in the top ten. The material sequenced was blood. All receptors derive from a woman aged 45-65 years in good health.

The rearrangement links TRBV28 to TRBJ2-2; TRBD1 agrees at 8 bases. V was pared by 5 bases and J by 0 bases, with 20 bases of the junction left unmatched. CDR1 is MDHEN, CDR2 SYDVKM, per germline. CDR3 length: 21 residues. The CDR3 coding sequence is TGTGCCAGCAGTGTCTACCGCGGGACAGGCGAATCAAAAGCGAACACCGGGGAGCTGTTTTTT. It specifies CASSVYRGTGESKANTGELFF.

The CDR3 is CASSLGGQYNSGNTIYF. In DNA form, the CDR3 reads TGTGCCAGCAGCCTTGGGGGGCAGTACAACTCTGGAAACACCATATATTTT. The rearrangement joins TRBV4-2 to TRBJ1-3, with D perhaps TRBD1 (6 bases). Trimming took 4 bases from V and 0 from J, leaving 16 bases between them. Germline CDR1 is LGHNA and CDR2 is YNFKEQ. The CDR3 sequence is 17 residues long.

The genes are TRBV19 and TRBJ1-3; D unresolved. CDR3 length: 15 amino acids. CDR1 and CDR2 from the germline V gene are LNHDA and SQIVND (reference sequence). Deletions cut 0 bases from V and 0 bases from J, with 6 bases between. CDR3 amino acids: CASSIDRYSGNTIYF. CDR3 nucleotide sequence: TGTGCCAGTAGTATAGATCGCTACTCTGGAAACACCATATATTTT. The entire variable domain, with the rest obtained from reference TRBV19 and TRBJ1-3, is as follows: DGGITQSPKYLFRKEGQNVTLSCEQNLNHDAMYWYRQDPGQGLRLIYYSQIVNDFQKGDIAEGYSVSREKKESFPLTVTSAQKNPTAFYLCASSIDRYSGNTIYFGEGSWLTVV.

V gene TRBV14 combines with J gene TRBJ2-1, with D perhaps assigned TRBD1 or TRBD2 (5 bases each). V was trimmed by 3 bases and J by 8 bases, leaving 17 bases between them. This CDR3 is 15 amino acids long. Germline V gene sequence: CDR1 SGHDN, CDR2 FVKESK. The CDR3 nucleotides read TGTGCCAGCAGCCACAGGGACGCCCCAGGGCATGAGCAGTTCTTC. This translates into CASSHRDAPGHEQFF.

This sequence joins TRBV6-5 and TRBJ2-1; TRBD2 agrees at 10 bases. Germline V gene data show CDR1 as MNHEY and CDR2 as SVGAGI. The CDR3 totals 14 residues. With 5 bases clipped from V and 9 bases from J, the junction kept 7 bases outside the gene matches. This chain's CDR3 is CASSPQREGGEQFF. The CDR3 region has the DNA TGTGCCAGCAGTCCCCAGCGGGAGGGGGGTGAGCAGTTCTTC.

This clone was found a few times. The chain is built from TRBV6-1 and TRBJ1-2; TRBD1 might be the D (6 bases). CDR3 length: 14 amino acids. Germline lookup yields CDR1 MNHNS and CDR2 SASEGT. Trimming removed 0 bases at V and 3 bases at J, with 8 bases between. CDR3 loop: CASSEAYRDYGYTF. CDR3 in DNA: TGTGCCAGCAGTGAAGCATACAGGGACTATGGCTACACCTTC.

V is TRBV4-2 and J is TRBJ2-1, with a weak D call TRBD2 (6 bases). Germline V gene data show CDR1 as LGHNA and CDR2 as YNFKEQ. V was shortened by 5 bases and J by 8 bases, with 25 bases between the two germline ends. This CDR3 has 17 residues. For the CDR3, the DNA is TGTGCCAGCAGCTCCTCCGGGTACCGGGAGAACAGGTATGAGCAGTTCTTC. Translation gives CASSSSGYRENRYEQFF.

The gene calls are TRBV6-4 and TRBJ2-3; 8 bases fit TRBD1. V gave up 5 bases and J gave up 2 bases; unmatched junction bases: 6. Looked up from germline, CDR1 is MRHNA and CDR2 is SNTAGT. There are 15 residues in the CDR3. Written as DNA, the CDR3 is TGTGCCAGCAGTCAGGGGGCAACGTCCACAGATACGCAGTATTTT. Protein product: CASSQGATSTDTQYF.

CDR3 sequence (DNA): TGTGCCAGCAGCGCAGAGGGGAGGGGAGCTTTCTTT. This gives the protein CASSAEGRGAFF. The chain is built from TRBV7-9 and TRBJ1-1, with D possibly matching TRBD1 (5 bases). With 5 bases removed from V and 10 bases from J, the gap between germline ends came to 14 bases. This CDR3 comprises 12 residues. The germline CDR1 and CDR2 sequences are SEHNR and FQNEAQ (reference sequence).

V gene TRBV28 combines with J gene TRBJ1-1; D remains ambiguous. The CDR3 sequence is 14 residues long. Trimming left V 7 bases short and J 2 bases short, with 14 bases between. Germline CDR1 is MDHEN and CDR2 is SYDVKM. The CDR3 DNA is TGTGCCAGCACCCTTCGGGCAGAAAACACTGAAGCTTTCTTT. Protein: CASTLRAENTEAFF.

Here the CDR3 DNA reads TGCGCCAGCAGCTTGGCCCCGGGTAAAGACTACGAGCAGTACTTC. The encoded protein is CASSLAPGKDYEQYF. The chain carries TRBV5-1 and TRBJ2-7; D is ambiguous. From germline, CDR1 is SGHRS and CDR2 YFSETQ. The CDR3 contains 15 residues. Deletions cut 0 bases from V and 3 bases from J, with 13 bases between.

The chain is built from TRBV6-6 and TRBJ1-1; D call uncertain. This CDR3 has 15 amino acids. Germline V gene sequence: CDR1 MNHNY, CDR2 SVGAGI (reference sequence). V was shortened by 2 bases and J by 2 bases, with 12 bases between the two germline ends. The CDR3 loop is CASSYGRTVNTEAFF. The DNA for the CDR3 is TGTGCCAGCAGTTACGGGAGAACGGTCAACACTGAAGCTTTCTTT.

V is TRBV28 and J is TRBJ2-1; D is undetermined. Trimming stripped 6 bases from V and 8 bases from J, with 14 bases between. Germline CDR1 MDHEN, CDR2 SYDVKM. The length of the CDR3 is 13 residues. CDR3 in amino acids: CASRGALRDEQFF. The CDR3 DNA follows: TGTGCCAGCAGAGGTGCCCTTCGGGATGAGCAGTTCTTC.

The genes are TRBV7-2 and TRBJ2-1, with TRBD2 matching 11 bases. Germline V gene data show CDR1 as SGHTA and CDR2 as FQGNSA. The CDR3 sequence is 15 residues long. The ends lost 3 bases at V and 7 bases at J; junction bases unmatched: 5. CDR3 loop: CASSFGVAGGNEQFF. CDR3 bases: TGTGCCAGCAGCTTCGGGGTAGCGGGGGGGAATGAGCAGTTCTTC.

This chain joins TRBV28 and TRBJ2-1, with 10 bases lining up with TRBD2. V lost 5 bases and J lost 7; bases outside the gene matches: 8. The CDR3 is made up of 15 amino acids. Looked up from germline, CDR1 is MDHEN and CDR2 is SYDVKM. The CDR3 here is CASSLRTSGLNEQFF. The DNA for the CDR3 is TGTGCCAGCAGTCTCCGGACTAGCGGTCTTAATGAGCAGTTCTTC.

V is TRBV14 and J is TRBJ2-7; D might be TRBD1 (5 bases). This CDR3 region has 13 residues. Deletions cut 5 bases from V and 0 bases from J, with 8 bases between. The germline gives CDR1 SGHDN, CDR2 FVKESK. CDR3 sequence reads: CASSKDTSYEQYF. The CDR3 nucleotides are TGTGCCAGCAGCAAGGACACCTCCTACGAGCAGTACTTC. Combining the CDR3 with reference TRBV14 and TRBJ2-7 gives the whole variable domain EAGVTQFPSHSVIEKGQTVTLRCDPISGHDNLYWYRRVMGKEIKFLLHFVKESKQDESGMPNNRFLAERTGGTYSTLKVQPAELEDSGVYFCASSKDTSYEQYFGPGTRLTVT.

The CDR3 spells CASSGSGDGYTF. In DNA, the CDR3 is TGTGCCAGCAGCGGGTCGGGGGATGGCTACACCTTC. The chain uses TRBV9 and TRBJ1-2; D perhaps matches TRBD1 (5 bases). The CDR3 is 12 residues long. Trimming pared 3 bases from V and 6 bases from J, leaving 9 bases between. Germline CDR1 SGDLS, CDR2 YYNGEE.

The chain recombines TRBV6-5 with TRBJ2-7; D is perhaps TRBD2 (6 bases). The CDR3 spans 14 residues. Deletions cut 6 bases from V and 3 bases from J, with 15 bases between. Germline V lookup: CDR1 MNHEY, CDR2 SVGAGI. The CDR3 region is CASRASGSYYEQYF. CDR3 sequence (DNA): TGTGCCAGCAGAGCGTCCGGGAGCTACTACGAGCAGTACTTC.

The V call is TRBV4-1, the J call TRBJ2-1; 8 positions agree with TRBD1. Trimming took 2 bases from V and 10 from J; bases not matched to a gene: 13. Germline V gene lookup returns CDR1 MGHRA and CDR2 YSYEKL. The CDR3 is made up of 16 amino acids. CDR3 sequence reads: CASSQPRLTGGREQFF. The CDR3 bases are TGCGCCAGCAGCCAACCCCGACTCACAGGGGGGCGGGAGCAGTTCTTC.

The CDR3 here is CASSEEGRGGYTF. CDR3 in DNA: TGTGCCAGCAGTGAGGAGGGGCGAGGCGGCTACACCTTC. This chain uses TRBV6-4 with TRBJ1-2, with D perhaps TRBD1 (5 bases). V lost 3 bases and J lost 8, with 13 bases in between. The germline V gene has CDR1 MRHNA and CDR2 SNTAGT. This CDR3 is built from 13 residues.

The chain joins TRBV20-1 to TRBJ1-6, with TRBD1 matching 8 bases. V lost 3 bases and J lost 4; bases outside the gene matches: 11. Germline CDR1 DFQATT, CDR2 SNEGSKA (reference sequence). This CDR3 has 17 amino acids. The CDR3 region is CSASPTGRGLYNSPLHF. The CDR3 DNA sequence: TGCAGTGCTAGTCCCACCGGCAGGGGGCTTTATAATTCACCCCTCCACTTT.

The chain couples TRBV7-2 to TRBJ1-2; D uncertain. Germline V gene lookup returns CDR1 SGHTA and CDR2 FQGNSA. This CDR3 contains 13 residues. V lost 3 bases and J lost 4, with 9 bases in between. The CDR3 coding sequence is TGTGCCAGCAGCTTCCCAGCCATCTATGGCTACACCTTC. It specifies CASSFPAIYGYTF.

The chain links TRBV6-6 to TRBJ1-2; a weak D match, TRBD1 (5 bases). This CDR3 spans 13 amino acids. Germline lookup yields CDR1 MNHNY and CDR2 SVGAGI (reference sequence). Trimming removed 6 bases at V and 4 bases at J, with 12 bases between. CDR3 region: CASRTGRIYGYTF. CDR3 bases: TGTGCCAGCAGGACGGGACGGATCTATGGCTACACCTTC.

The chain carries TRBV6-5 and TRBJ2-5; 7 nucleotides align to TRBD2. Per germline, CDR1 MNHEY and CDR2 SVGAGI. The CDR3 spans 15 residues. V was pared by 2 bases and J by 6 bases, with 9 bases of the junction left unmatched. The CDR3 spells CASSYEAGIRKTQYF. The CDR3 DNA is TGTGCCAGCAGTTACGAAGCGGGGATTAGAAAGACCCAGTACTTC.

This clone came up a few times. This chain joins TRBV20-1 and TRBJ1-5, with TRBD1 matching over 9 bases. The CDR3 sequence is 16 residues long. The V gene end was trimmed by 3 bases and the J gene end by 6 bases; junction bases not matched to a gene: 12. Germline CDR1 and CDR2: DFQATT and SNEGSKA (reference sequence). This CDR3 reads CSASRGRQGVGQPQHF. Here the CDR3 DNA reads TGCAGTGCTAGTAGAGGGAGACAGGGGGTAGGTCAGCCCCAGCATTTT.

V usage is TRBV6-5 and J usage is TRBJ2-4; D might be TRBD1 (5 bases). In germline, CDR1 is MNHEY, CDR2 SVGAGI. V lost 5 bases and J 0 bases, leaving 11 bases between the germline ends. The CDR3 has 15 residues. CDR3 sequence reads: CASSPRTLAKNIQYF. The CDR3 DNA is TGTGCCAGCAGTCCCCGGACACTAGCCAAAAACATTCAGTACTTC.

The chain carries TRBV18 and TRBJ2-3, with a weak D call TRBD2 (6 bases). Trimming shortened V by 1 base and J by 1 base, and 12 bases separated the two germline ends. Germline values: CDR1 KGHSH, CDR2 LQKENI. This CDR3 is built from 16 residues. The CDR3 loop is CASSPLFSGGTDTQYF. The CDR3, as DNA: TGTGCCAGCTCACCACTTTTTAGCGGAGGCACAGATACGCAGTATTTT.

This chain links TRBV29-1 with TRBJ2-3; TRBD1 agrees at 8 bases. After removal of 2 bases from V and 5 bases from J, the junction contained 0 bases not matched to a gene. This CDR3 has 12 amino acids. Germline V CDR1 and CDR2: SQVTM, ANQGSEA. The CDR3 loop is CSVETGGDTQYF. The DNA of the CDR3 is TGCAGCGTTGAAACAGGGGGAGATACGCAGTATTTT.

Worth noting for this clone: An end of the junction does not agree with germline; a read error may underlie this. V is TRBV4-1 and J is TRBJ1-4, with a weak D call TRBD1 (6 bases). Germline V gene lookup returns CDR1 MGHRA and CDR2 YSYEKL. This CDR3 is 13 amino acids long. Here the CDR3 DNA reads TGCGCCAGCAGCAGGGGGACTAAGGAAAAACTGTTTTTT. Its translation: CASSRGTKEKLFF.

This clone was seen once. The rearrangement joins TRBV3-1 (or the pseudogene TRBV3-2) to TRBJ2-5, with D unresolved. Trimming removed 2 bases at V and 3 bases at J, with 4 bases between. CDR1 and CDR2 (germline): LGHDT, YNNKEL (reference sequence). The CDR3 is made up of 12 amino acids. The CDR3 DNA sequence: TGTGCCAGCAGCCAAATCGAAGAGACCCAGTACTTC. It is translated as CASSQIEETQYF.

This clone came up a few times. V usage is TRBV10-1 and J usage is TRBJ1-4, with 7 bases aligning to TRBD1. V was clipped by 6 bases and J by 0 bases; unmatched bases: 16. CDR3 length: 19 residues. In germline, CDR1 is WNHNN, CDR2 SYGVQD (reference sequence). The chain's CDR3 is CASSTGTEVAPTTNEKLFF. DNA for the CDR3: TGCGCCAGCAGCACCGGGACAGAGGTAGCCCCCACAACTAATGAAAAACTGTTTTTT.